The T cell receptor (beta chain) described here comes from a study of CD8 T cells in Susac syndrome. Study results and limitations: In its TCR sequencing and HLA analysis, the study acknowledged that the number of individuals was relatively small.

It was negative isolation that provided the CD8+ and CD4+ T cells, whereas TEMRA cells were enriched by FACS. Random hexamers were used to reverse transcribe roughly 0.5 to 1 ug of RNA. The CDR3 of TCR beta was amplified by immunoSEQ multiplex PCR across 54 Vbeta and 13 Jbeta. TCRdb passed the immunoSEQ multiplex PCR reads through MiXCR, listing each CDR3 protein once. The table records more than 85,000 distinct CDR3 sequences, roughly 97% of them present only once. Points on this clonotype: What it binds is not known. Mismatch with germline at one junction end may stem from a read error.

This CDR3 is 12 amino acids long. The V gene's germline CDR1 is SNHLY and CDR2 FYNNEI. The chain links TRBV2 to TRBJ2-1; 10 bases are shared with TRBD2. Sample: CD4+ T cells from PBMCs. The receptor was derived from a human donor in good health. The CDR3 region is CASRRSGGASPF. CDR3 nucleotide sequence: TGTGCCAGCAGGAGGAGCGGGGGGGCCTCCCCCTTC.